The present T cell receptor (beta chain) was sequenced within a study of T cells in Graves' hyperthyroidism and ophthalmopathy. Study findings and constraints: Also found in blood were most expanded thyroid clonotypes above 0.001.

Any symptoms of ophthalmopathy came after the first hyperthyroidism diagnosis, from which the blood sample dates. There were TCR beta CDR3 regions amplified from RNA transcripts. Primed by the HTBI set, a first-round RT-PCR was run on the TCR CDR3. TCRdb reprocessed the multiplex PCR reads with MiXCR, giving one entry per CDR3 protein. Of fewer than 450,000 distinct CDR3 sequences in the sample, roughly a sixth were seen once. This clonotype was detected a few times. Its antigen remains unidentified. This TCR came from a woman aged 30 to 39 with Graves' hyperthyroidism that later progressed to Graves' ophthalmopathy. The material sequenced was blood.

CDR3 bases: TGTGCCAGTAGTTCCGGATCGGGGACACTGAACACCGGGGAGCTGTTTTTT. This gives the protein CASSSGSGTLNTGELFF. The chain links TRBV19 to TRBJ2-2; perhaps TRBD1 as D (6 bases). The CDR3 is made up of 17 amino acids. V dropped 5 bases and J dropped 1 base, with 17 bases sitting between them. Germline V gene data show CDR1 as LNHDA and CDR2 as SQIVND (reference sequence).